This T cell receptor (beta chain) was recovered during a study of T cells in Graves' hyperthyroidism and ophthalmopathy. TCR beta CDR3 regions were amplified from RNA transcripts. First-round RT-PCR with HTBI primers amplified the TCR CDR3 region. TCRdb recomputed calls from the multiplex PCR reads with MiXCR, one row per CDR3 protein. The repertoire consists of over 250,000 distinct CDR3 sequences, with over 15% occurring once and the leading ten covering approximately 57%. With 1 base removed from V and 8 bases from J, the gap between germline ends came to 14 bases. The germline CDR1 and CDR2 sequences are SGHNT and YENEEA. This CDR3 is 15 amino acids long. Out of roughly 10 ml of fresh peripheral blood came the PBMCs. This clonotype was observed a handful of times.

Specimen: blood. The TCR was taken from a woman aged 60-70 years with Graves' ophthalmopathy. The chain employs TRBV11-3 and TRBJ1-4; TRBD1 is a possible D gene (5 bases). The CDR3 protein is CASSLAKGLVEKLFF. CDR3 bases: TGTGCCAGCAGCTTAGCGAAGGGGCTAGTGGAAAAACTGTTTTTT.